The 32 T cell receptor beta chains presented below share a single source sample, sequenced in a study of cytomegalovirus exposure and HLA in healthy donors. The PCR ran on 60 Vbeta and 13 Jbeta primers. The method was immunoSEQ multiplex PCR; TCRdb's version includes in-frame clones alone and lacks a portion of them. Counted here are roughly 140,000 clones, about 82% occurring once; the ten biggest clones make up approximately 4.2%. The sample was PBMCs. The receptors stem from a middle-aged woman in good health and CMV-seropositive.

The V gene is TRBV9, the J gene TRBJ2-5, with 7 bases lining up with TRBD2. Germline CDR1 reads SGDLS; CDR2 reads YYNGEE. CDR3 length: 16 residues. Germline trimming cut 4 bases from V and 0 bases from J; bases unmatched to any gene: 9. In DNA, the CDR3 is TGTGCCAGCAGCCCCTCCCCACTAGCGAACCAAGAGACCCAGTACTTC. Its translation is CASSPSPLANQETQYF.

The chain couples TRBV2 to TRBJ2-7; 11 bases fit TRBD1. Germline V gene lookup returns CDR1 SNHLY and CDR2 FYNNEI. The junction had 7 bases not matched to a gene; V was cut back by 6 bases and J by 6 bases. This CDR3 region has 14 residues. The CDR3 DNA is TGTGCCAGCAGGGTCGGGACAGGGGGAAGCGAGCAGTACTTC. Encoded protein: CASRVGTGGSEQYF.

The CDR3 DNA reads as TGTGCCAGCAGTTTTACGCGAAGCTCCTACGAGCAGTACTTC. Protein product: CASSFTRSSYEQYF. The chain employs TRBV28 and TRBJ2-7; D is unresolved. V was shortened by 3 bases and J by 0 bases, with 9 bases between the two germline ends. This CDR3 comprises 14 residues. CDR1 is MDHEN and CDR2 is SYDVKM in the germline V gene.

The CDR3 spells CASTTESNYGYTF. For the CDR3, the DNA is TGTGCCAGCACGACAGAATCTAACTATGGCTACACCTTC. This chain links TRBV19 with TRBJ1-2; TRBD1 is a possible D gene (5 bases). The germline gives CDR1 LNHDA, CDR2 SQIVND (reference sequence). V was cut by 9 bases and J by 0 bases, with 11 bases left in between. The CDR3 runs to 13 residues.

The table lists this clone with a few counts. The genes are TRBV28 and TRBJ1-4; no reliable D call. The V end was cut by 6 bases, the J end by 6 bases, with 17 bases between. Germline CDR1 is MDHEN and CDR2 is SYDVKM. The CDR3 contains 15 residues. CDR3 loop: CASRDVGLRDEKLFF. CDR3 coding DNA: TGTGCCAGCAGAGACGTAGGACTACGGGATGAAAAACTGTTTTTT. Combining the CDR3 with reference TRBV28 and TRBJ1-4 gives the whole variable domain DVKVTQSSRYLVKRTGEKVFLECVQDMDHENMFWYRQDPGLGLRLIYFSYDVKMKEKGDIPEGYSVSREKKERFSLILESASTNQTSMYLCASRDVGLRDEKLFFGSGTQLSVL.

J is TRBJ1-6 and V is TRBV27, with TRBD1 matching 11 bases. With V trimmed by 9 bases and J by 9 bases, 4 bases remained unmatched. The CDR3 runs to 13 residues. Germline V gives CDR1 MNHEY, CDR2 SMNVEV (reference sequence). The CDR3 DNA reads as TGTGCCAGTTGGGACAGGGGGGTTTCACCCCTCCACTTT. Translation gives CASWDRGVSPLHF.

The V call is TRBV6-1, the J call TRBJ1-2; 7 positions match TRBD1. Germline V gene sequence: CDR1 MNHNS, CDR2 SASEGT. This CDR3 is built from 15 residues. Trimming at V came to 3 bases and at J to 6 bases, leaving 10 bases not matched to a gene. CDR3 sequence reads: CASSDPRRGHNGYTF. CDR3 nucleotides: TGTGCCAGCAGTGACCCGAGGAGGGGGCATAATGGCTACACCTTC.

Concerning this clone itself: Mismatch with germline at one junction end may stem from a read error. The V gene is TRBV7-9, the J gene TRBJ2-1, with D unclear. The CDR3 consists of 12 residues. CDR1 is SEHNR, CDR2 FQNEAQ, per germline (reference sequence). CDR3 bases: TGTTCCAGCAGCTTCCCTTTGAATGAGCAGTTCTTC. Its translation is CSSSFPLNEQFF.

V and J are TRBV21-1 and TRBJ2-2; the DNA was not used to check the table's D call, TRBD1. TRBV21-1 is noted as a pseudogene. The CDR3 is 15 amino acids. The chain's CDR3 is CASSKARTGCGELFF. In nucleotides, the CDR3 is TGTGCCAGCAGCAAAGCGCGGACAGGGTGCGGGGAGCTGTTTTTT.

The chain joins TRBV7-9 to TRBJ1-1; TRBD1 might be the D (5 bases). The CDR3 is 13 amino acids. With 6 bases removed from V and 5 bases from J, the gap between germline ends came to 13 bases. Germline loops: CDR1 SEHNR, CDR2 FQNEAQ (reference sequence). The CDR3 spells CASRPQGRTEAFF. DNA of the CDR3: TGTGCCAGCAGACCCCAGGGAAGAACTGAAGCTTTCTTT. The variable domain in full, completed from reference TRBV7-9 and TRBJ1-1, reads DTGVSQNPRHKITKRGQNVTFRCDPISEHNRLYWYRQTLGQGPEFLTYFQNEAQLEKSRLLSDRFSAERPKGSFSTLEIQRTEQGDSAMYLCASRPQGRTEAFFGQGTRLTVV.

The chain uses TRBV6-5 and TRBJ1-1; 7 positions agree with TRBD1. Germline CDR1 reads MNHEY; CDR2 reads SVGAGI. J gave up 3 bases and V 9 bases, and 10 bases lay outside the gene matches. The CDR3 spans 14 residues. This CDR3 reads CASLGGLGYTEAFF. The DNA for the CDR3 is TGTGCCAGTTTAGGGGGCCTAGGGTACACTGAAGCTTTCTTT.

The sample holds a few counts of this clone. The chain joins TRBV18 to TRBJ1-1; 7 bases map to TRBD1. CDR1 is KGHSH and CDR2 is LQKENI in the germline V gene. The CDR3 totals 15 residues. J was trimmed by 1 base and V by 2 bases; bases with no gene match: 4. This chain's CDR3 is CASSPATGRNTEAFF. In DNA form, the CDR3 reads TGTGCCAGCTCACCAGCGACAGGGAGGAACACTGAAGCTTTCTTT. Variable domain in full (rest from reference TRBV18 and TRBJ1-1): NAGVMQNPRHLVRRRGQEARLRCSPMKGHSHVYWYRQLPEEGLKFMVYLQKENIIDESGMPKERFSAEFPKEGPSILRIQQVVRGDSAAYFCASSPATGRNTEAFFGQGTRLTVV.

The chain combines TRBV19 with TRBJ1-1, with D uncertain. Germline lookup yields CDR1 LNHDA and CDR2 SQIVND (reference sequence). The CDR3 is 14 residues long. Trimming took off 3 bases at V and 4 bases at J, with 12 bases between the two ends. Here the CDR3 DNA reads TGTGCCAGTAGTATGCGGGAGGGAGGCACTGAAGCTTTCTTT. As protein: CASSMREGGTEAFF.

V usage is TRBV5-5 and J usage is TRBJ1-2, with TRBD1 identical over 9 bases. Trimming took 2 bases from V and 5 from J; bases not matched to a gene: 10. This CDR3 has 16 amino acids. Germline CDR1 reads SGHKS; CDR2 reads YYEKEE (reference sequence). The CDR3 is CASSLQGASPTYGYTF. Written as DNA, the CDR3 is TGTGCCAGCAGCTTACAGGGGGCTTCCCCCACTTATGGCTACACCTTC.

The count of this clone is one. The chain carries TRBV19 and TRBJ2-1; TRBD2 matches at 9 bases. The CDR3 runs 14 residues. Trimming took 6 bases from V and 4 from J; bases not matched to a gene: 4. Germline loops: CDR1 LNHDA, CDR2 SQIVND (reference sequence). CDR3 amino acids: CASRWRGGYNEQFF. The CDR3 DNA reads as TGTGCCAGTAGATGGCGGGGGGGGTACAATGAGCAGTTCTTC.

J is TRBJ2-3 and V is TRBV29-1; 12 bases match TRBD2. Per the germline V gene, CDR1 is SQVTM and CDR2 is ANQGSEA. The CDR3 runs 14 residues. J was trimmed by 5 bases and V by 6 bases; bases with no gene match: 6. The CDR3, as DNA: TGCAGCGTCCAACTAGCGGGGGGAGGAGATACGCAGTATTTT. Protein: CSVQLAGGGDTQYF.

The chain couples TRBV18 to TRBJ2-2; a possible D gene is TRBD1 (5 bases). The CDR3 runs 14 residues. Trimming stripped 2 bases from V and 3 bases from J, with 7 bases between. Germline CDR1 is KGHSH and CDR2 is LQKENI. The CDR3 coding sequence is TGTGCCAGCTCACCAGGGGCCGACACCGGGGAGCTGTTTTTT. Its translation is CASSPGADTGELFF.

Only a few counts were recorded for this clone. The chain uses TRBV7-3 and TRBJ2-2, with 10 bases fitting TRBD1. Germline trimming cut 3 bases from V and 7 bases from J; bases unmatched to any gene: 5. Germline CDR1 reads SGHTA; CDR2 reads FQGTGA. The CDR3 is 15 residues long. CDR3 region: CASSLTGGANGELFF. The CDR3, as DNA: TGTGCCAGCAGCTTGACAGGGGGCGCGAACGGGGAGCTGTTTTTT. The complete variable domain, with remaining parts taken from reference TRBV7-3 and TRBJ2-2, reads GAGVSQTPSNKVTEKGKYVELRCDPISGHTALYWYRQSLGQGPEFLIYFQGTGAADDSGLPNDRFFAVRPEGSVSTLKIQRTERGDSAVYLCASSLTGGANGELFFGEGSRLTVL.

The chain couples TRBV11-2 to TRBJ2-3, with 8 bases fitting TRBD2. With 5 bases clipped from V and 4 bases from J, the junction kept 11 bases outside the gene matches. The CDR3 contains 16 residues. CDR1 is SGHAT, CDR2 FQNNGV, per germline. CDR3 residues: CASSIRLAGRADTQYF. CDR3 sequence (DNA): TGTGCCAGCAGCATACGTTTAGCGGGGCGGGCAGATACGCAGTATTTT.

The chain joins TRBV9 to TRBJ1-3, with D maybe TRBD1 (6 bases). The CDR3 consists of 18 residues. Trimming shortened V by 0 bases and J by 0 bases, and 16 bases separated the two germline ends. Germline assignment: CDR1 SGDLS and CDR2 YYNGEE. The CDR3 here is CASSVAGASSISGNTIYF. The CDR3 nucleotides read TGTGCCAGCAGCGTAGCAGGGGCATCTTCCATCTCTGGAAACACCATATATTTT.

This chain uses TRBV28 with TRBJ1-1, with D uncertain. CDR3 size: 17 residues. V was cut by 8 bases and J by 4 bases, with 26 bases left in between. Germline V gene sequence: CDR1 MDHEN, CDR2 SYDVKM. The CDR3 sequence is CASRTSGGIVSGTEAFF. The DNA for the CDR3 is TGTGCCAGCCGCACTTCCGGAGGTATCGTCTCCGGCACTGAAGCTTTCTTT.

The gene calls are TRBV4-1 and TRBJ2-3, with TRBD1 as a possible D gene (5 bases). Per the germline V gene, CDR1 is MGHRA and CDR2 is YSYEKL. This CDR3 contains 17 residues. Trimming took 0 bases from V and 3 from J, leaving 16 bases between them. For the CDR3, the DNA is TGCGCCAGCAGCCAAGATGGGGCCGGACGAAGGACAGATACGCAGTATTTT. Translated, it gives CASSQDGAGRRTDTQYF.

The sample holds a few counts of this clone. The rearrangement links TRBV6-5 to TRBJ1-4; a possible D gene is TRBD1 (5 bases). The CDR3 is made up of 15 amino acids. Germline V gene sequence: CDR1 MNHEY, CDR2 SVGAGI. The V end was cut by 9 bases, the J end by 0 bases, with 14 bases between. CDR3 nucleotides: TGTGCCAGTACCGGGGGGGTTGCAACTAATGAAAAACTGTTTTTT. Translation: CASTGGVATNEKLFF.

This clone was recorded a few times. The CDR3 region is CSVEGTSNNEQFF. In DNA form, the CDR3 reads TGCAGCGTTGAAGGGACTAGTAACAATGAGCAGTTCTTC. The chain links TRBV29-1 to TRBJ2-1; 7 bases agree with TRBD2. The CDR3 spans 13 residues. The germline gives CDR1 SQVTM, CDR2 ANQGSEA. J was trimmed by 5 bases and V by 1 base; bases with no gene match: 2.

The chain links TRBV27 to TRBJ1-1, with D hard to call. The CDR3 totals 13 residues. Germline assignment: CDR1 MNHEY and CDR2 SMNVEV (reference sequence). Trimming stripped 4 bases from V and 7 bases from J, with 13 bases between. The CDR3 spells CASSSGNYGEAFF. CDR3 coding DNA: TGTGCCAGCAGTTCGGGAAATTATGGTGAAGCTTTCTTT.

This clone appeared a few times. The chain couples TRBV5-6 to TRBJ2-7, with a tentative D call TRBD2 (6 bases). This CDR3 has 15 amino acids. V dropped 4 bases and J dropped 0 bases, with 14 bases sitting between them. Germline assignment: CDR1 SGHDT and CDR2 YYEEEE. CDR3 region: CASSARGLSSYEQYF. CDR3 nucleotide sequence: TGTGCCAGCAGCGCGCGGGGCCTTAGCTCCTACGAGCAGTACTTC.

The chain uses TRBV5-1 and TRBJ2-7; D possibly corresponds to TRBD2 (5 bases). The CDR3 is made up of 14 amino acids. Trimming took 4 bases from V and 0 from J, leaving 11 bases between them. Germline CDR1 reads SGHRS; CDR2 reads YFSETQ. The CDR3: CASSPDSHSYEQYF. The DNA for the CDR3 is TGCGCCAGCAGCCCGGACTCGCACTCCTACGAGCAGTACTTC. Filled out from reference TRBV5-1 and TRBJ2-7, the complete variable domain reads KAGVTQTPRYLIKTRGQQVTLSCSPISGHRSVSWYQQTPGQGLQFLFEYFSETQRNKGNFPGRFSGRQFSNSRSEMNVSTLELGDSALYLCASSPDSHSYEQYFGPGTRLTVT.

The gene calls are TRBV25-1 and TRBJ2-1, with 8 bases matching TRBD2. The CDR3 consists of 11 residues. J was trimmed by 6 bases and V by 10 bases; bases with no gene match: 2. In germline, CDR1 is MGHDK, CDR2 SYGVNS. The CDR3, as DNA: TGTGCCACCGGGACTAGCAATGAGCAGTTCTTC. Residues: CATGTSNEQFF.

The V and J genes are TRBV28 and TRBJ1-1, with D possibly TRBD1 on 5 matching bases. Germline CDR1 and CDR2: MDHEN and SYDVKM. This CDR3 spans 14 amino acids. Trimming shortened V by 6 bases and J by 4 bases, and 15 bases separated the two germline ends. Written as DNA, the CDR3 is TGTGCCAGCAGCTTCTGGGGGAGGGGCACTGAAGCTTTCTTT. Protein: CASSFWGRGTEAFF.

The rearrangement joins TRBV14 to TRBJ2-7; 7 nucleotides align to TRBD1. The length of the CDR3 is 14 residues. From germline, CDR1 is SGHDN and CDR2 FVKESK. With 3 bases clipped from V and 7 bases from J, the junction kept 9 bases outside the gene matches. CDR3 in amino acids: CASSQTGRLWEQYF. The CDR3 DNA is TGTGCCAGCAGCCAGACAGGGCGCCTTTGGGAGCAGTACTTC.

The sample holds one count of this clone. The chain combines TRBV18 with TRBJ2-7; 13 bases are shared with TRBD2. The V and J ends lost 3 bases and 1 base, in that order; junction bases with no gene match: 6. CDR3 length: 17 amino acids. The germline V gene has CDR1 KGHSH and CDR2 LQKENI. The CDR3 nucleotides are TGTGCCAGCTCACCCGGGACTAGCGGGGCTACTTCCTACGAGCAGTACTTC. This encodes CASSPGTSGATSYEQYF.

This CDR3 is CASSLRGRRLAGGETQYF. The DNA for the CDR3 is TGTGCCAGCAGTTTACGGGGTCGGCGGCTAGCGGGAGGAGAGACCCAGTACTTC. The chain is built from TRBV28 and TRBJ2-5; 11 bases fit TRBD2. The CDR3 consists of 18 residues. The germline V gene has CDR1 MDHEN and CDR2 SYDVKM. With V trimmed by 2 bases and J by 4 bases, 12 bases remained unmatched.